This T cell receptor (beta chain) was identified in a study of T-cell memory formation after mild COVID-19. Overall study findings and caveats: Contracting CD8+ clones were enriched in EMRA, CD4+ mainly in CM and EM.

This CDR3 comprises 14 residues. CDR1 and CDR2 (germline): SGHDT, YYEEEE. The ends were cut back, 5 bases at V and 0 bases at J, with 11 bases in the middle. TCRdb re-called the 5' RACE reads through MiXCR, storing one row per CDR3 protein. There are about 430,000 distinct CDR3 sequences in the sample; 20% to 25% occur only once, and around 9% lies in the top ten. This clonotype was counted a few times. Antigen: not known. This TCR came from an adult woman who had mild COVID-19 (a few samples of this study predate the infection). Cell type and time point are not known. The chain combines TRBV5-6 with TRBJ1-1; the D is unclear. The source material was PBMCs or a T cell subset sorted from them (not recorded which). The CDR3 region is CASSQDGMNTEAFF. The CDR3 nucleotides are TGTGCCAGCAGTCAAGACGGTATGAACACTGAAGCTTTCTTT.